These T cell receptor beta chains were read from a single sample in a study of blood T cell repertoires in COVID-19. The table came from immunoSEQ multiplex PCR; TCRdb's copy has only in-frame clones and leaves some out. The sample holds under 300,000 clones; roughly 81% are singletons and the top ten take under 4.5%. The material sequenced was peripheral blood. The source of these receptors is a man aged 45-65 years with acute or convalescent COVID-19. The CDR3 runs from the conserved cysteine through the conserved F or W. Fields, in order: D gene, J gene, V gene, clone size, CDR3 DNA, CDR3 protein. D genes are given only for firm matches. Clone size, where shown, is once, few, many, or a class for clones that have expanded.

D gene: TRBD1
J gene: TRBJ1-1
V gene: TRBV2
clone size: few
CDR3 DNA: TGTGCCAGCAGTGAGGGGACGGGACAGGGGCCGACTGAAGCTTTCTTT
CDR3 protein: CASSEGTGQGPTEAFF

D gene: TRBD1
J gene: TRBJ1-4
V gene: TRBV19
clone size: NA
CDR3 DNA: TGTGCCAGTAGTGTCAGACAGGGGACTAATGAAAAACTGTTTTTT
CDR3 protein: CASSVRQGTNEKLFF

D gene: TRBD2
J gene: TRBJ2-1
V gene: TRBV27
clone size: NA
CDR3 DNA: TGTGCCAGCAAACCGACTAGCGGGGCCTACAATGAGCAGTTCTTC
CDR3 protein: CASKPTSGAYNEQFF

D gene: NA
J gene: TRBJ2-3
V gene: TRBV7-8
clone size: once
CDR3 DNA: TGTGCCAGCAGCCCAACCAGGCGGGGTGCTAGCACAGATACGCAGTATTTT
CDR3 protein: CASSPTRRGASTDTQYF

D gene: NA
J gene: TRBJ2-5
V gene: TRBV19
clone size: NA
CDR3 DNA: TGTGCCAGTAGTCCTCTCCTGACAGTACTCCCGGAGACCCAGTACTTC
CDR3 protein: CASSPLLTVLPETQYF

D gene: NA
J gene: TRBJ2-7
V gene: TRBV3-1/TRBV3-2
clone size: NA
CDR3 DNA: TGTGCCAGCAGACGAGGAGGAATGGACGAGCAGTACTTC
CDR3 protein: CASRRGGMDEQYF

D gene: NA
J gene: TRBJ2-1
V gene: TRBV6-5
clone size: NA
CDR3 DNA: TGTGCCAGCAGCCACGGGTGGGACAATGAGCAGTTCTTC
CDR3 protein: CASSHGWDNEQFF

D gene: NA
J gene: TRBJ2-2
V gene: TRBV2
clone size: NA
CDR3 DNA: TGTGCCAGCAAAGCTAGAGTTCCTAACACCGGGGAGCTGTTTTTT
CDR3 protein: CASKARVPNTGELFF

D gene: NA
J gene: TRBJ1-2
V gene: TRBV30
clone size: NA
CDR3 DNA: TGTGCCTCAAACTCGTACGCGACGCTAGGGGGCTATGGCTACACCTTC
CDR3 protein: CASNSYATLGGYGYTF

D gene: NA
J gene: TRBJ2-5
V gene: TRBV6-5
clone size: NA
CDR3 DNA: TGTGCCAGCAGCCGCACCGGGACACCTAAAGAGACCCAGTACTTC
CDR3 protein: CASSRTGTPKETQYF

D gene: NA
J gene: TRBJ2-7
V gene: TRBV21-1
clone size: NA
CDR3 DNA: TGTGCCAGCAGTGAAACCGCCATGGGGCGGGAGGTTATCTACGAGCAGTACTTC
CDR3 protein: CASSETAMGREVIYEQYF

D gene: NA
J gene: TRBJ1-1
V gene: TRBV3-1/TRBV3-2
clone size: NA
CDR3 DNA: TGTGCCAGCAGCCAAGGGGGGACAAACACTGAAGCTTTCTTT
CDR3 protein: CASSQGGTNTEAFF

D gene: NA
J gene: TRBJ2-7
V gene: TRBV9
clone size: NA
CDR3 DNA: TGTGCCAGCAGCGTGGGCAGGGCCCACGAGCAGTACTTC
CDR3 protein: CASSVGRAHEQYF

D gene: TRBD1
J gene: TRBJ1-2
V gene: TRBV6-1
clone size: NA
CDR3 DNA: TGTGCCAGCAGTGACAACAGGGGGGGTGGCTACACCTTC
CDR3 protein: CASSDNRGGGYTF

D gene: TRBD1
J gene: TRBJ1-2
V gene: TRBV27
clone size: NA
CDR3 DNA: TGTGCCAGCAGTTTACCGGACAGGGGGAGTGGCTACACCTTC
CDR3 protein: CASSLPDRGSGYTF

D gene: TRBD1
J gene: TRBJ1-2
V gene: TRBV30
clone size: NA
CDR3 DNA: TGTGCCTGGACCAGGGACAGGGACCGCTATGGCTACACCTTC
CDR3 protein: CAWTRDRDRYGYTF

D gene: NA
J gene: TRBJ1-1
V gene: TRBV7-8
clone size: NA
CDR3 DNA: TGTGCCAGCAGCTCCCGGGGGTCGTCGAACACTGAAGCTTTCTTT
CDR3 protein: CASSSRGSSNTEAFF

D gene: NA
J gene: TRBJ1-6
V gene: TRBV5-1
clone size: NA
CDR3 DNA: TGCGCCAGCAGCTTGCGACCAGGGTTTGGTAATTCACCCCTCCACTTT
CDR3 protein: CASSLRPGFGNSPLHF

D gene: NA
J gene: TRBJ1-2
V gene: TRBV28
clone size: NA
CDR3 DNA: TGTGCCAGCAGTTCTATTTCCCGGGACACCCGAGATACTTACTATGGCTACACCTTC
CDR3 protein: CASSSISRDTRDTYYGYTF

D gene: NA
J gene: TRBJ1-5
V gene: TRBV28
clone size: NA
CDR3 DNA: TGTGCCAGCACCCAGATCCAGGGGTTCCGTCTTCAGCCCCAGCATTTT
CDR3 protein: CASTQIQGFRLQPQHF

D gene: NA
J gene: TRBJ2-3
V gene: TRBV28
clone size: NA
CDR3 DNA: TGTGCCAGCAGTAGTGGACAGCTCACAGATACGCAGTATTTT
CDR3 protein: CASSSGQLTDTQYF

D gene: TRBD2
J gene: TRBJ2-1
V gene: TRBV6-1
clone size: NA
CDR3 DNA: TGTGCCAGCAGTGAAGCTAGTAGCGGGGGCAATGAGCAGTTCTTC
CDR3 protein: CASSEASSGGNEQFF

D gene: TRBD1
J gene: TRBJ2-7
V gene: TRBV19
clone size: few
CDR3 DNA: TGTGCCAGTAGTTCAACGACAGGGGACTACGAGCAGTACTTC
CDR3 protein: CASSSTTGDYEQYF

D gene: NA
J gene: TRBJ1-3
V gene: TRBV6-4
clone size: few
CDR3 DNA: TGTGCCAGCAGTGACGAAAGGGGGTCCGGAGGCCGAAACACCATATATTTT
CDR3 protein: CASSDERGSGGRNTIYF

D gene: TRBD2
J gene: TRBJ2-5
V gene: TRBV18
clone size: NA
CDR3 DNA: TGTGCCAGCTCACCACCTGGACTAGCGGGAGGACAAGAGACCCAGTACTTC
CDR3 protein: CASSPPGLAGGQETQYF

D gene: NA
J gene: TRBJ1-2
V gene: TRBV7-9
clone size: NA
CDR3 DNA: TGTGCCAGCAGCTTTTCGGCAGGGAAGATTTATGGCTACACCTTC
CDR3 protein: CASSFSAGKIYGYTF

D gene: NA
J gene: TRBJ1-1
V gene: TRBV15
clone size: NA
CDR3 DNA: TGTGCCACCAGCAGAGATAGTACTCCGCAAGCTTTCTTT
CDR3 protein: CATSRDSTPQAFF

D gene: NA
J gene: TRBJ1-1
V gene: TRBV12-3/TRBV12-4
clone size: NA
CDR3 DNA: TGTGCCAGCAGTTTATCCGCAGGGGCAGCTTTCTTT
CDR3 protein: CASSLSAGAAFF

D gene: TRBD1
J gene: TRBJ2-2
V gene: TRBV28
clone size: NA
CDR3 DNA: TGTGCCAGCAGTTCGGGACAGAGGCCCGGGGAGCTGTTTTTT
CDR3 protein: CASSSGQRPGELFF

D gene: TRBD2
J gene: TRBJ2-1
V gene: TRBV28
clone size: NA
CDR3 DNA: TGTGCCAGCAGTCCCTCGGCGGGACTAGCGGGAGGCTATGAGCAGTTCTTC
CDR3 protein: CASSPSAGLAGGYEQFF

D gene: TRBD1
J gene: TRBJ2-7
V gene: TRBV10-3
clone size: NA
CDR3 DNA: TGTGCCATCAGTTCCGGGACAGACTTCTACGAGCAGTACTTC
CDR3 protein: CAISSGTDFYEQYF

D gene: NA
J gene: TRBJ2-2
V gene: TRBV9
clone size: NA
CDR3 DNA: TGTGCCAGCAGCGTAGGGGGCGTGGGGGAGCTGTTTTTT
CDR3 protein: CASSVGGVGELFF

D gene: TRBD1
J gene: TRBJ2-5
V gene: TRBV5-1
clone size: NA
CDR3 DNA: TGCGCCAGCAGCCTCGTAGGGACAGGGGGCGGAGAGACCCAGTACTTC
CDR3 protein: CASSLVGTGGGETQYF

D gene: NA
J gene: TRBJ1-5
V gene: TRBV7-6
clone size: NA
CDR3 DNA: TGTGCCAGCAGCTTAGCGCCTTGGCAGGGTAGCAATCAGCCCCAGCATTTT
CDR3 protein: CASSLAPWQGSNQPQHF

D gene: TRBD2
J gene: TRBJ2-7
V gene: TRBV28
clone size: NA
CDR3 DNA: TGTGCCAGCAGTACAGCGGGAGGGGCCAGCTACGAGCAGTACTTC
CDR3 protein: CASSTAGGASYEQYF

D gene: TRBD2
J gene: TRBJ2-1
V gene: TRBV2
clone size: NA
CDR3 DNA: TGTGCCAGCAGTGGGTCTAGCGGGAACCCCGCCGAAAACAATGAGCAGTTCTTC
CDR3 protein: CASSGSSGNPAENNEQFF

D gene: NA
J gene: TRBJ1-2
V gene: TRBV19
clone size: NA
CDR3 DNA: TGTGCCAGTACCCGAGACAGTCACTATGGCTACACCTTC
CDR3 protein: CASTRDSHYGYTF

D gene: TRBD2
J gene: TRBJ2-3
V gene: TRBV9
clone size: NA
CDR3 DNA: TGTGCCAGCAGCTCCGAGGGGCGGCGGGGGGTGGATACGCAGTATTTT
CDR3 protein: CASSSEGRRGVDTQYF

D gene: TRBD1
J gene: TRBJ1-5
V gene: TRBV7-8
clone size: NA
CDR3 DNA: TGTGCCAGCAGCCAGACCGGGACAGCCGGATCGCCCCAGCATTTT
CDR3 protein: CASSQTGTAGSPQHF

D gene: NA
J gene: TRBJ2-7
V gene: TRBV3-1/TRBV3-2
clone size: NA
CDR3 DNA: TGTGCCAGCAGCCAAGGACGCGATTTAGCGGTAGAGTACGAGCAGTACTTC
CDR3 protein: CASSQGRDLAVEYEQYF

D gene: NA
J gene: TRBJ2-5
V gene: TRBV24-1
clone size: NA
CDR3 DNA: TGTGCCACCAGTGATACTCTAGGATACCAAGAGACCCAGTACTTC
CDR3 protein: CATSDTLGYQETQYF

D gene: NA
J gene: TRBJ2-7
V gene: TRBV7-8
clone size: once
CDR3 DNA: TGTGCCAGCAGCTATGACAGGATATACGAGCAGTACTTC
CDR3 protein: CASSYDRIYEQYF

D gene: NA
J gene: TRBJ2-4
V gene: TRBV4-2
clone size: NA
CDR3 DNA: TGTGCCAGCAGCCAGATGCAGGACTCCAACATTCAGTACTTC
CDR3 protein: CASSQMQDSNIQYF

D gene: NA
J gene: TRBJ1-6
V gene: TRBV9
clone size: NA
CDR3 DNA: TGTGCCAGCCGCACGGCCGAGGCACCCCTCCACTTT
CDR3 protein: CASRTAEAPLHF

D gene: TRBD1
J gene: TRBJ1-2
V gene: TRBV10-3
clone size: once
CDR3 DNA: TGTGCCATCAGTGAAGACAGGGACTATGGCTACACCTTC
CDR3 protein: CAISEDRDYGYTF

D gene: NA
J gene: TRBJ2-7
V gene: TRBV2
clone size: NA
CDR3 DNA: TGTGCCAGCCGTAGAATAGCAGATTCCTACGAGCAGTACTTC
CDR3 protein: CASRRIADSYEQYF

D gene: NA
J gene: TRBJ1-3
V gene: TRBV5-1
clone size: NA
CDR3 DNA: TGCGCCAGCAGCTTGGCAGGGACTGGAAACACCATATATTTT
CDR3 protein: CASSLAGTGNTIYF

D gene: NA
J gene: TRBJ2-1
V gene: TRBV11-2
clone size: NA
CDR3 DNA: TGTGCCAGCAGCTTAGGTAGTCTAGCGCCCTACAATGAGCAGTTCTTC
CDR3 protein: CASSLGSLAPYNEQFF

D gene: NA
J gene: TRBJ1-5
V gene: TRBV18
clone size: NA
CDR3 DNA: TGTGCCAGCTCACCGGACGGGAAACAGCCCCAGCATTTT
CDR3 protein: CASSPDGKQPQHF

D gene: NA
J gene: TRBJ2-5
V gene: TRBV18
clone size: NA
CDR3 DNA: TGTGCCAGCTCACCAAGGTCAGGGTTCCAAGAGACCCAGTACTTC
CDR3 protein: CASSPRSGFQETQYF

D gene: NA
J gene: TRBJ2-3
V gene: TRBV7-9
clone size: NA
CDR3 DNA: TGTGCCAGCAGCTTTCCTAGGAATACGCAGTATTTT
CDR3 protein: CASSFPRNTQYF

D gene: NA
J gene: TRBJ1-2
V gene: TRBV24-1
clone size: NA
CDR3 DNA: TGTGCCACCAGTGGGAGCTATGGCTACACCTTC
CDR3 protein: CATSGSYGYTF

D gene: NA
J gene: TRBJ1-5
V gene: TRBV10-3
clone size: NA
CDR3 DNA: TGTGCCATCAGTGACCAGGGGCCCAGCAATCAGCCCCAGCATTTT
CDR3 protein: CAISDQGPSNQPQHF

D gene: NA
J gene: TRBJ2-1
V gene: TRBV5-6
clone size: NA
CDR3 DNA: TGTGCCAGCAGCTTGGTGGTGGGAGCCTCCTACAATGAGCAGTTCTTC
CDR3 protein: CASSLVVGASYNEQFF

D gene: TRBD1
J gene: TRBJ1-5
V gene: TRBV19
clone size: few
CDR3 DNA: TGTGCCAGTAGTGCAACAGGGGCCCTTTATAGCAATCAGCCCCAGCATTTT
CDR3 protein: CASSATGALYSNQPQHF

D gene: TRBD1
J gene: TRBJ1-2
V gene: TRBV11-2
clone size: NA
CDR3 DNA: TGTGCCAGCAGCTTAGCCGGGACAGGCCTTGGCTACACCTTC
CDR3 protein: CASSLAGTGLGYTF

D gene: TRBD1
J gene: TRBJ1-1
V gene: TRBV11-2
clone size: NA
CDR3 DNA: TGTGCCAGCGAATTAGGGACAGTTGGGCTTGAAGCTTTCTTT
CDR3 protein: CASELGTVGLEAFF

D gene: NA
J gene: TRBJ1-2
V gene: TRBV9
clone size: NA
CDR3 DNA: TGTGCCAGCAGCGTAGATCGGCAGGGCTATGGCTACACCTTC
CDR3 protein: CASSVDRQGYGYTF

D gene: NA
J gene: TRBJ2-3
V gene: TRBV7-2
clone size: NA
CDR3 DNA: TGTGCCAGCAGCCACGGGTCTTCTAGCACAGATACGCAGTATTTT
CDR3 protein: CASSHGSSSTDTQYF